This T cell receptor (beta chain) was obtained from a study of cytomegalovirus exposure and HLA in healthy donors (TCRdb year 2017). About the full investigation: In an earlier analysis of under 600 of the donors, roughly 300 Gb of sequence data and 90 million to 120 million unique TCR beta sequences from 150 million to 200 million T cells were reported. An early release covering 550 to 650 HLA-typed donors comprised roughly 300 gigabases of sequencing data and around 80 million unique TCR sequences. Of the roughly 400 genotyped donors, about 80% fell in the genetic ancestry cluster associated with self-reported Caucasian donors. The study was designed to test whether signatures of past pathogen exposure could be identified by cataloging public T cell receptors. Using immunosequencing, the study profiled T cell repertoires from around 680 subjects and related those repertoires to cytomegalovirus serostatus. Besides the first cohort of under 700 subjects, a separate validation cohort made up of roughly 120 different subjects was used. To predict cytomegalovirus infection status, the study combined high-throughput TCR immunosequencing, statistical association of individual TCRs with disease status, and machine learning. A later analysis re-examined previously published TCR beta repertoires from more than 650 donors and added high-resolution HLA genotyping to investigate patterns of TCR occurrence. Rather than drawing on any new phenotypic data, the later analysis identified candidate immune exposures from TCR beta sequences and the way those sequences occurred across donors. An earlier analysis of around 580 of the donors used high-throughput TCR beta sequencing to judge whether each TCR beta V gene segment behaved as functional or pseudogenic. Donor age, sex, ethnicity and CMV serostatus were compiled alongside the repertoire data. A later genetic analysis took genome-wide SNP genotypes for about 60% of the roughly 670 donors and used that subset as a discovery cohort. Every repertoire in the discovery cohort had been generated on one and the same sequencing platform. Class I and class II HLA loci were covered by the typing at four-digit resolution. The number of donors typed differed by locus, with roughly 629-640 for A, B, C, DRB1 and DQB1, over 500 for DQA1, 600 to 610 for DPA1, and approximately 470 for DPB1. Four or five DR-DQ haplotypes were treated as single units for association and clustering because of strong linkage in the cohort. Across some 400 genotyped donors of the cohort, an average of 235,054 unique TCR beta nucleotide sequences per donor were sequenced, and approximately 17% of those sequences were non-productive. The investigation overall reported the following: In vitro tests confirmed that a few of the cytomegalovirus-associated TCR beta chains recognize cytomegalovirus antigens. A further reported finding was that TCR beta sequences accurately predicted the HLA-A and HLA-B alleles for most subjects in the first cohort. A later genetic analysis reported fewer N-insertions in productive TCRs among donors in an Asian-associated ancestry cluster than the roughly 700-donor mean. The cohort was sequenced for TCR beta chains only, and without alpha or paired-chain data the features that could be detected were limited. Linkage disequilibrium might explain the correlated functional status among segregating V segments, but an unknown experimental factor could not be ruled out. In a later genetic analysis, a missense DCLRE1C variant was associated with V-gene and J-gene trimming of TCR beta chains, and the association was replicated in an independent cohort. According to a later analysis, TCR association rates differed among HLA loci, with DRB1 alleles showing the most associated TCRs and HLA-C alleles showing the fewest. Because some donors lacked HLA typing at each locus, the association tests relied only on the typed subset. The presence/absence analyses assumed that sequencing depth was roughly uniform across donors, and that assumption may not be true. The classifier was reported to diagnose cytomegalovirus status with high specificity and sensitivity in both the original and validation cohorts. The 87-base-pair reads could not distinguish some IMGT-functional V segments, including TRBV6-2 and TRBV6-3, so those segments were excluded. For the cohort, immune exposure information was limited to CMV serostatus. A later analysis found that HLA-associated TCR beta chains were more clonally expanded and had lower generation probabilities than equally common non-associated chains. Several of the top co-occurrence clusters appeared to be linked to parvovirus B19, influenza, CMV and Epstein-Barr virus, according to a later analysis. At a false discovery rate of 0.05, a later analysis linked 16,951 TCR beta sequences to specific HLA alleles. Most CMV-associated TCR beta chains appeared to be HLA-restricted in a later analysis, and the HLA associations seemed to be driven largely by CMV exposure. Most TCR sequences were seen in very few donors, while some public TCRs were found in many individuals. Broadly in line with IMGT annotations, most TCR beta V segments showed up in productive rearrangements about 87% or about 30% of the time in an earlier analysis of 450 to 750 of the donors. The study gave a list of 150 to 200 TCR beta chains associated with cytomegalovirus. A cluster of highly shared sequence variants was judged likely to represent a technical artifact of the sequencing pipeline. Approximately 16 rarely observed V segments, including chromosome 9 orphons, were excluded from the earlier analysis of approximately 500 of the donors because counts were too low. The authors suggested that the approach could potentially be extended to other disease states and immunological phenotypes. Strong co-occurrence of HLA alleles, especially DR and DQ, made assigning TCR associations to individual alleles difficult.

The library was generated by the immunoSEQ multiplex PCR assay. A mixture of 60 forward primers for TCR Vbeta segments and 13 reverse primers for TCR Jbeta segments was used in the multiplex PCR. The CDR3 region of rearranged TCR beta genes was amplified from genomic DNA by a multiplex PCR assay. On the Illumina HiSeq System, the amplified TCR beta libraries were sequenced as 87-base-pair reads. Processing in the source paper ran as follows. A later analysis tallied roughly 80 million unique TCR beta chains across the approximately 670 repertoires, and some 10 million of those chains were shared by two or more donors. Raw reads were error-corrected and collapsed into unique sequences with a nearest-neighbor algorithm that merged closely related sequences to remove PCR and sequencing errors. To assign V, D and J gene segments, CDR3 sequences were aligned to IMGT reference sequences. For a sequence to be retained, a match of at least six nucleotides to both a V gene segment and a J gene segment was required. Rearrangements were called productive when the CDR3 lacked stop codons and stayed in frame with V and J; all others were non-productive. Following IMGT convention, CDR3 was defined as the stretch from the second conserved V-encoded cysteine up to the conserved J-encoded phenylalanine. The earlier analysis of some 550 of the donors excluded any sequence lacking an unambiguous match to a single V gene segment. An earlier analysis of 500 to 700 of the donors classified V segments as functional when productive rearrangements were above 56.7% and as segregating when the standard deviation between donors was above 5%. A statistical classification framework was built for diagnosing cytomegalovirus status from the catalog of TCR beta chain sequences. V and J gene assignment, in a later analysis, came from comparing TCR nucleotide sequences with IMGT/GENE-DB human TR gene sequences. The TCRdist pipeline was used in a later analysis to assign CDR3 sequences and most-parsimonious VDJ recombination scenarios. In a later analysis, each TCR beta chain was defined by its CDR3 amino acid sequence together with its V-gene family, and reads lacking a unique V-gene family were excluded. A later analysis removed 550 to 650 highly shared, low-generation-probability nucleotide sequences to deal with suspected cross-contamination and a sequencing artifact. In a later analysis, a clonal expansion index was calculated for each public chain from normalized within-repertoire ranks of inferred template counts. Generation probabilities in a later analysis came from a VDJ recombination model fitted to out-of-frame rearrangements, and those results were checked against IGoR. In a later analysis, hypergeometric tests were used to score TCR-TCR, TCR-HLA and TCR-CMV co-occurrence, with a repertoire-size bias correction applied to TCR pairs. In a later analysis, false discovery rates were estimated by permuting HLA or CMV assignments 20 times. In a later analysis, co-occurring TCRs were grouped using DBSCAN, with TCRdist sequence similarity added in when clustering inside HLA-allele-positive subsets. Repertoires with fewer than 30,000 or more than 120,000 public chains, plus five repertoires with anomalous nucleotide sharing, were excluded from co-occurrence clustering. In TCRdb, the immuneACCESS table is reduced to in-frame sequences with V and J assigned. These tables do not hold every clone; where another copy was compared, an unresolved V gene accounts for under half, and the others remain unexplained. D and trimming were read from the DNA, whereas the V and J calls and clone size are those reported in that table. In all, the sample holds about 160,000 clones, and around 80% of those were seen once. Jointly, the top ten make up roughly 6.7% of the sample.

The cohort consisted of hundreds of healthy bone marrow donors. All cohort members were sampled while nominally healthy, although unrecorded immune exposures were likely present. The donor tested CMV seropositive, placing the donor among the approximately 290 seropositive members of the cohort. Each donor provided a peripheral blood sample, and peripheral blood mononuclear cells were used for TCR beta sequencing. Genomic DNA was extracted from the blood cell samples with the Qiagen DNeasy Blood Extraction Kit. To note about this clone: Its antigen is not yet known. Mismatch with germline at one junction end may stem from a read error.

From cysteine to phenylalanine, the CDR3 is 13 amino acids long. The sequence is cut down to CDR3 DNA, 39 bases in frame from base 1. The germline V gene (reference sequence) sets CDR1 to MNHEY and CDR2 to SMNVEV. The TCR sequence derives from a man aged 45-65 years in good health and CMV-seropositive. Sequenced sample: PBMCs. This chain is built from TRBV27 and TRBJ1-2; the D gene is unclear. The CDR3 reads CASSLYQNYGYTF. The nucleotide sequence reads TGTGCCAGCAGCTTATACCAGAACTATGGCTACACCTTC.